This T cell receptor (beta chain) emerged from a study of shared clonotypes between healthy human individuals. The protocol was immunoSEQ multiplex PCR, while the TCRdb copy is restricted to in-frame clones and leaves out a portion. The sample lists roughly 490,000 clones; approximately 79% were seen once. Germline CDR1 SGHTA, CDR2 FQGNSA. The CDR3 extends over 15 amino acids. Trimming cost V 1 base and J 8 bases, with 14 bases left between them. The chain has TRBV7-2 and TRBJ1-4; D call uncertain. What was sequenced was PBMCs. The receptor's source is a woman aged 40 to 49 in good health. Some clones in this sample may be carry-over from other donors' samples. The CDR3 DNA reads TGTGCCAGCAGCTTAGAAGGCAGGCCGATAGAAAAACTGTTTTTT. Residues: CASSLEGRPIEKLFF.